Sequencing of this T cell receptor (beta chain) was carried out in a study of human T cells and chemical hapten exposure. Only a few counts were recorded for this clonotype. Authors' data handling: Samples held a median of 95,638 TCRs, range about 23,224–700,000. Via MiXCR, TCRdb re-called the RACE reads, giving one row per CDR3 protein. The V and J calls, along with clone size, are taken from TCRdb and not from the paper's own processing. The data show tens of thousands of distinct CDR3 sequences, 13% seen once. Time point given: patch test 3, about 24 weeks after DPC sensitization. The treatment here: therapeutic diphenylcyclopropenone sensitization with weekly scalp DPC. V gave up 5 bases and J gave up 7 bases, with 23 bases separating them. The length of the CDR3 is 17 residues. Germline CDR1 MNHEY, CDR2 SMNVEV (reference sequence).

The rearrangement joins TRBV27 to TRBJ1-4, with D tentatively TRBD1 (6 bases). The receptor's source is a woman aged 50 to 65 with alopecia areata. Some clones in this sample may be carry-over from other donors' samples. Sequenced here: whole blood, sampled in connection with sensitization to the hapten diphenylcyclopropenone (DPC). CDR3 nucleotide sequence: TGTGCCAGCAGTGCAGGTCGAATTGGGGGCGTAGGTGAAAAACTGTTTTTT. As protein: CASSAGRIGGVGEKLFF.